This T cell receptor (beta chain) was identified during a study of blood T cell repertoires in COVID-19. Study background: The samples span acute and convalescent COVID-19 from the United States, Italy and Spain.

Per the original data handling: Estimation of nucleated cell counts relied on the amplification of reference gene primers. TCRdb's table, derived via immunoSEQ multiplex PCR, lists solely in-frame clones and lacks some. For V, J and clone size, that table is used; D and trimming come from the DNA. The sample holds approximately 67,000 clones, about 90% seen once. The sequenced sample was peripheral blood. This clonotype was obtained from a human donor in a cohort sampled during active COVID-19.

The CDR3 DNA is TGTGCCAGCAGTGGGACTAGCGGGAACTACAATGAGCAGTTCTTC. This codes for CASSGTSGNYNEQFF. J is TRBJ2-1 and V is TRBV2; 12 bases match TRBD2. The V gene's germline CDR1 is SNHLY and CDR2 FYNNEI. There are 15 residues in the CDR3. The V segment lost 4 bases and the J segment 3 bases; nucleotides outside the gene matches: 1.